These 25 T cell receptor beta chains were all obtained from the same sample, sequenced in a study of T cells in Graves' hyperthyroidism and ophthalmopathy. The source material, RNA transcripts, was used to amplify TCR beta CDR3 regions. The TCR CDR3 was amplified in a first-round RT-PCR using the HTBI primer set. MiXCR was run by TCRdb on the multiplex PCR reads, yielding one entry per CDR3 protein. Of roughly 800,000 distinct CDR3 sequences listed, roughly 40% are singletons. Sequencing was done on a sample of blood. These receptors were obtained from a young man with Graves' hyperthyroidism.

As to this clonotype: A much larger clone lies a single base off, so this may be a read error. J is TRBJ1-5 and V is TRBV19; tentative D call: TRBD1 (5 bases). The CDR3 totals 13 residues. Germline V gene lookup returns CDR1 LNHDA and CDR2 SQIVND (reference sequence). The CDR3 DNA follows: TGTGCCAGTGAGGGGACGGTCACTCAGCTCCAGCATTTT. Translating it yields CASEGTVTQLQHF.

This chain connects TRBV11-1 to TRBJ1-6; D might be TRBD1 (6 bases). V gave up 6 bases and J gave up 10 bases, with 16 bases separating them. The germline CDR1 and CDR2 sequences are SGHAT and FQDESV (reference sequence). The CDR3 is 14 residues long. The CDR3 reads CASSWPGAESPLHF. CDR3 in DNA: TGTGCCAGCAGTTGGCCAGGGGCGGAATCACCCCTCCACTTT.

There are a few counts of this clonotype. The chain has TRBV12-3 or TRBV12-4 and TRBJ1-5; D not resolved. The CDR3 spans 14 residues. Trimming cost V 3 bases and J 4 bases, with 10 bases left between them. CDR3 sequence: CASSFVQTNQPQHF. DNA for the CDR3: TGTGCCAGCAGTTTCGTACAGACGAATCAGCCCCAGCATTTT.

This chain links TRBV9 with TRBJ1-6; D uncertain. The CDR3 has 16 amino acids. V lost 4 bases and J 10 bases, leaving 21 bases between the germline ends. Germline-derived CDR1 and CDR2 are SGDLS and YYNGEE. Here the CDR3 DNA reads TGTGCCAGCAGCCATGATACGGGAAGCTTCGGATCACCCCTCCACTTT. The encoded protein is CASSHDTGSFGSPLHF.

The chain has TRBV5-1 and TRBJ1-1; tentatively, D is TRBD1 (6 bases). Trimming removed 1 base from V and 7 bases from J, with 20 bases in between. CDR1 is SGHRS, CDR2 YFSETQ, per germline. The CDR3 contains 16 residues. The CDR3 loop is CASSLLSGAKENEAFF. The CDR3 DNA reads TGCGCCAGCAGCTTGTTATCGGGGGCGAAGGAGAATGAAGCTTTCTTT. The full variable domain, its missing parts supplied by reference TRBV5-1 and TRBJ1-1, is KAGVTQTPRYLIKTRGQQVTLSCSPISGHRSVSWYQQTPGQGLQFLFEYFSETQRNKGNFPGRFSGRQFSNSRSEMNVSTLELGDSALYLCASSLLSGAKENEAFFGQGTRLTVV.

As concerns this clonotype: The junction differs from germline at one of its ends, possibly a read error. V gene TRBV7-3 combines with J gene TRBJ1-1; no reliable D call. Germline V lookup: CDR1 SGHTA, CDR2 FQGTGA. CDR3 length equals 15 residues. CDR3 bases: TGTGCCAGCAGCTTAATACGGCCGACGAACGCTGAAGCTTTCTTT. It yields the protein CASSLIRPTNAEAFF.

This clonotype showed up many times. The V and J genes are TRBV7-6 and TRBJ2-7, with 8 bases that match TRBD1. J lost 6 bases, V lost 4 bases, and 11 bases had no gene match. The germline V gene has CDR1 SGHVS and CDR2 FNYEAQ. This CDR3 is built from 15 residues. CDR3 bases: TGTGCCAGCAGCTCCCGGACAGGGCAGGCGGTCGAGCAGTACTTC. Its protein is CASSSRTGQAVEQYF.

The CDR3 sequence is CASRIRSNQPQHF. The CDR3 DNA follows: TGTGCCAGCAGAATCAGGAGCAATCAGCCCCAGCATTTT. The rearrangement links TRBV6-2 or TRBV6-3 to TRBJ1-5; D remains ambiguous. This CDR3 comprises 13 residues. Trimming removed 6 bases at V and 1 base at J, with 7 bases between. CDR1 is MNHEY and CDR2 is SVGEGT in the germline V gene.

This clonotype was detected many times. V and J are TRBV10-3 and TRBJ2-5, with D possibly matching TRBD1 (6 bases). Trimming left V 3 bases short and J 4 bases short, with 9 bases between. This CDR3 comprises 13 residues. Germline lookup yields CDR1 ENHRY and CDR2 SYGVKD. For the CDR3, the DNA is TGTGCCATCAGTGACCCGGACAGAGAGACCCAGTACTTC. It encodes CAISDPDRETQYF.

CDR3 protein: CASSEGGQNNQPQHF. The DNA for the CDR3 is TGTGCCAGCAGCGAAGGGGGACAGAACAATCAGCCCCAGCATTTT. V gene TRBV25-1 combines with J gene TRBJ1-5; 7 bases fit TRBD1. Germline CDR1 and CDR2: MGHDK and SYGVNS. The CDR3 has 15 residues. V lost 6 bases, J lost 3 bases, and 8 bases stayed unmatched.

The chain employs TRBV12-3 or TRBV12-4 and TRBJ1-1; 8 positions match TRBD1. This CDR3 spans 15 amino acids. The V and J ends lost 3 bases and 1 base, in that order; junction bases with no gene match: 4. CDR3 coding DNA: TGTGCCAGCAGTTTGTGGGACAGGAGGAACACTGAAGCTTTCTTT. Translating it yields CASSLWDRRNTEAFF.

This clonotype was recorded many times. The V and J genes are TRBV24-1 and TRBJ2-2; D not certain. From germline, CDR1 is KGHDR and CDR2 SFDVKD. V lost 5 bases and J lost 3, with 9 bases in between. This CDR3 is 14 amino acids long. CDR3: CATSGPVHTGELFF. The CDR3 DNA reads TGTGCCACCAGTGGTCCGGTACACACCGGGGAGCTGTTTTTT.

V usage is TRBV11-3 and J usage is TRBJ2-5; possible D gene TRBD2, 5 bases. The length of the CDR3 is 13 residues. V dropped 3 bases and J dropped 11 bases, with 16 bases sitting between them. The germline gives CDR1 SGHNT, CDR2 YENEEA. The CDR3 here is CASSFGSGREQYF. The CDR3 region has the DNA TGTGCCAGCAGCTTTGGCTCGGGGAGAGAGCAGTACTTC.

The chain recombines TRBV2 with TRBJ1-6; 9 bases line up with TRBD1. V lost 8 bases to trimming and J lost 9 bases; unmatched junction nucleotides: 8. Germline V CDR1 and CDR2: SNHLY, FYNNEI. The CDR3 consists of 14 residues. The CDR3 DNA reads as TGTGCCAGCTTAGGCGGGACAGGGTCTTCACCCCTCCACTTT. Encoded protein: CASLGGTGSSPLHF.

In its sample, this clonotype was seen many times. The chain has TRBV4-1 and TRBJ1-1, with D unresolved. Germline loops: CDR1 MGHRA, CDR2 YSYEKL. V lost 1 base and J lost 1, with 7 bases in between. CDR3 length equals 14 residues. The CDR3 coding sequence is TGCGCCAGCAGCCAAGGACGGACGAACACTGAAGCTTTCTTT. The encoded protein is CASSQGRTNTEAFF.

V is TRBV12-3 or TRBV12-4 and J is TRBJ2-6, with 8 nucleotides matching TRBD1. V lost 1 base and J lost 2; bases outside the gene matches: 4. This CDR3 comprises 17 residues. This CDR3 reads CASSLVRGRTGANVLTF. Written as DNA, the CDR3 is TGTGCCAGCAGTTTAGTCAGGGGGCGGACTGGGGCCAACGTCCTGACTTTC.

The chain carries TRBV19 and TRBJ2-6, with D possibly matching TRBD2 (5 bases). Trimming took off 6 bases at V and 2 bases at J, with 14 bases between the two ends. The CDR3 loop spans 16 amino acids. CDR1 LNHDA and CDR2 SQIVND come from the germline V gene (reference sequence). The CDR3 loop is CASRGEPSAGANVLTF. The CDR3 DNA follows: TGTGCCAGTAGGGGAGAGCCTAGTGCTGGGGCCAACGTCCTGACTTTC.

This clonotype appeared many times. The chain recombines TRBV9 with TRBJ1-1; possibly TRBD1 for D (5 bases). Per the germline V gene, CDR1 is SGDLS and CDR2 is YYNGEE. Trimming stripped 0 bases from V and 3 bases from J, with 6 bases between. The CDR3 length is 13 residues. The CDR3 nucleotides are TGTGCCAGCAGCGTAGGGGGGTACACTGAAGCTTTCTTT. Amino acids: CASSVGGYTEAFF.

The sample holds many counts of this clonotype. The chain couples TRBV10-3 to TRBJ2-5; the D gene is possibly TRBD2 (6 bases). V gave up 6 bases and J gave up 2 bases, with 10 bases separating them. The CDR3 contains 13 residues. Germline CDR1 is ENHRY and CDR2 is SYGVKD. The CDR3, as DNA: TGTGCCATCAGCGGGGGTCTACAAGAGACCCAGTACTTC. Encoded protein: CAISGGLQETQYF.

V usage is TRBV29-1 and J usage is TRBJ1-5, with D tentatively TRBD1 (5 bases). Trimming left V 3 bases short and J 2 bases short, with 11 bases between. This CDR3 spans 14 amino acids. Germline V gene data show CDR1 as SQVTM and CDR2 as ANQGSEA. CDR3: CSVDSGARNQPQHF. The CDR3 nucleotides are TGCAGCGTTGATTCCGGGGCTCGCAATCAGCCCCAGCATTTT.

Regarding this clonotype: One end of the junction varies from germline; a read error may be responsible. The genes are TRBV9 and TRBJ2-7; D perhaps matches TRBD1 (5 bases). The CDR3 is 14 residues long. Germline V gene data show CDR1 as SGDLS and CDR2 as YYNGEE. The CDR3, as DNA: TGCGCCAGCAGCCATCTCGACAGAACCTACGAGCAGTACTTC. Translated, it gives CASSHLDRTYEQYF.

The chain links TRBV6-6 to TRBJ1-2; TRBD1 matches 7 bases. Germline V gene lookup returns CDR1 MNHNY and CDR2 SVGAGI (reference sequence). The V segment lost 2 bases and the J segment 6 bases; nucleotides outside the gene matches: 3. The CDR3 extends over 13 amino acids. CDR3 sequence: CASSYVTGNGYTF. In nucleotides, the CDR3 is TGTGCCAGCAGTTACGTGACAGGGAATGGCTACACCTTC.

This clonotype was detected once. V and J are TRBV29-1 and TRBJ2-7; D is possibly TRBD1 (6 bases). Germline CDR1 is SQVTM and CDR2 is ANQGSEA. V dropped 2 bases and J dropped 5 bases, with 16 bases sitting between them. CDR3 length: 14 residues. CDR3 sequence reads: CSVETGKRFDEQYF. CDR3 DNA: TGCAGCGTTGAAACAGGGAAGCGTTTTGACGAGCAGTACTTC.

As regards this clonotype: The junction and the germline gene differ at one end; a read error may be behind it. This sequence joins TRBV7-9 and TRBJ2-5; D is undetermined. Germline V gives CDR1 SEHNR, CDR2 FQNEAQ (reference sequence). This CDR3 has 14 residues. CDR3 region: CAGSNRPTQETQYF. The CDR3 nucleotides are TGTGCCGGCAGCAATAGACCAACCCAAGAGACCCAGTACTTC.

The V call is TRBV29-1, the J call TRBJ2-2; D ambiguous. This CDR3 has 8 residues. With 3 bases removed from V and 10 bases from J, the gap between germline ends came to 0 bases. Germline CDR1 reads SQVTM; CDR2 reads ANQGSEA. The CDR3: CSVEELFF. CDR3 sequence (DNA): TGCAGCGTTGAGGAGCTGTTTTTT.